The 26 T cell receptor beta chains below were found in one sample sequenced in a study of T cells in Graves' hyperthyroidism and ophthalmopathy. Template material for amplifying TCR beta CDR3 regions consisted of RNA transcripts. First-round RT-PCR targeting the TCR CDR3 was performed with the HTBI primer set. Using its own MiXCR run on the multiplex PCR reads, TCRdb lists one record per CDR3 protein. The table records 700,000 or so distinct CDR3 sequences, roughly 17% of them present only once. The sample consisted of blood. The receptors come from a man between 18 and 35 years old with Graves' hyperthyroidism.

This rearrangement joins TRBV29-1 to TRBJ2-1; 9 bases agree with TRBD2. The germline gives CDR1 SQVTM, CDR2 ANQGSEA. CDR3 length equals 15 residues. The trim removed 4 bases at V and 2 bases at J, leaving 6 bases unmatched. Here the CDR3 DNA reads TGCAGCGTTGGATTAGCGGGAGCGGCCTACAATGAGCAGTTCTTC. This sequence encodes CSVGLAGAAYNEQFF.

This clonotype was seen repeatedly, ten times or more. The V call is TRBV18, the J call TRBJ1-1; D gene uncertain. CDR3 length: 13 residues. V was trimmed by 2 bases and J by 5 bases, leaving 9 bases between them. The germline V gene has CDR1 KGHSH and CDR2 LQKENI. CDR3 sequence reads: CASSPGPATEAFF. CDR3 nucleotide sequence: TGTGCCAGCTCACCAGGGCCCGCAACTGAAGCTTTCTTT.

Concerning this clonotype itself: A read error may explain this, as a much larger clone is one base away. The chain combines TRBV5-1 with TRBJ2-7; D is possibly TRBD2 (5 bases). Germline V gene sequence: CDR1 SGHRS, CDR2 YFSETQ. The CDR3 runs 12 residues. CDR3 residues: CASSRGGDEQHF. The CDR3 nucleotides read TGCGCCAGCAGCCGGGGTGGAGACGAGCAGCACTTC.

Only a few counts were recorded for this clonotype. The chain joins TRBV7-9 to TRBJ1-1; D gene ambiguous. CDR3 length equals 13 residues. Germline-derived CDR1 and CDR2 are SEHNR and FQNEAQ (reference sequence). V lost 5 bases and J lost 7, with 14 bases in between. The CDR3 region has the DNA TGTGCCAGCAGCGACGGACTGGGCCTTGAAGCTTTCTTT. Translated: CASSDGLGLEAFF.

This clonotype occurred many times. The genes are TRBV11-2 and TRBJ2-1; TRBD1 or TRBD2 may be the D gene (5 bases each). V was shortened by 4 bases and J by 0 bases, with 13 bases between the two germline ends. CDR1 and CDR2 (germline): SGHAT, FQNNGV. The CDR3 sequence is 16 residues long. This CDR3 is CASSSLRGVSYNEQFF. As DNA, the CDR3 is TGTGCCAGCAGCTCACTCAGAGGGGTCTCCTACAATGAGCAGTTCTTC.

The sample holds many counts of this clonotype. V gene TRBV2 combines with J gene TRBJ2-7; D may be TRBD2 (6 bases). The CDR3 covers 13 residues. V was pared by 3 bases and J by 2 bases, with 8 bases between. Germline values: CDR1 SNHLY, CDR2 FYNNEI. CDR3 protein: CASSEEGTYEQYF. The CDR3 nucleotides read TGTGCCAGCAGTGAGGAGGGGACCTACGAGCAGTACTTC.

There are a few counts of this clonotype. The gene calls are TRBV27 and TRBJ1-5; D gene ambiguous. CDR1 is MNHEY, CDR2 SMNVEV, per germline (reference sequence). The CDR3 is 13 amino acids. Trimming cost V 3 bases and J 4 bases, with 7 bases left between them. The CDR3: CASSLSLNQPQHF. The CDR3 nucleotides are TGTGCCAGCAGTTTGTCCCTAAATCAGCCCCAGCATTTT.

This clonotype has at least ten counts. This chain uses TRBV10-3 with TRBJ2-7; 10 bases map to TRBD1. V lost 3 bases, J lost 1 base, and 6 bases stayed unmatched. The V gene's germline CDR1 is ENHRY and CDR2 SYGVKD. This CDR3 spans 16 amino acids. CDR3 sequence (DNA): TGTGCCATCAGTGACACGCTGGGACAGGGGTCCTACGAGCAGTACTTC. Amino acid sequence: CAISDTLGQGSYEQYF.

This clonotype was recorded at least ten times. This chain connects TRBV7-2 to TRBJ1-1, with D hard to call. This CDR3 has 15 amino acids. Trimming removed 2 bases at V and 1 base at J, with 11 bases between. Germline V gene sequence: CDR1 SGHTA, CDR2 FQGNSA. In nucleotides, the CDR3 is TGTGCCAGCAGCTTAATCGCTACCCAGAACACTGAAGCTTTCTTT. Amino acid sequence: CASSLIATQNTEAFF.

This clonotype was seen ten or more times. The V gene is TRBV5-1, the J gene TRBJ2-3, with D uncertain. The germline V gene encodes CDR1 SGHRS and CDR2 YFSETQ. This CDR3 region has 13 residues. With 2 bases removed from V and 1 base from J, the gap between germline ends came to 5 bases. The CDR3 reads CASSFYGTDTQYF. The CDR3 bases are TGCGCCAGCAGCTTCTACGGCACAGATACGCAGTATTTT.

Ten or more counts support this clonotype. The gene calls are TRBV6-2 or TRBV6-3 and TRBJ2-7, with 14 bases aligning to TRBD2. Germline lookup yields CDR1 MNHEY and CDR2 SVGEGT. This CDR3 has 18 amino acids. The ends lost 7 bases at V and 5 bases at J; junction bases unmatched: 16. For the CDR3, the DNA is TGTGCCAGCAATCTCGCGGGACCGGGACTAGCGGGAGAAGACGAGCAGTACTTC. Translating gives CASNLAGPGLAGEDEQYF.

The CDR3 sequence is CASKMTGYQQSPLHF. The CDR3, as DNA: TGTGCCAGCAAAATGACAGGGTATCAGCAATCACCCCTCCACTTT. The chain is built from TRBV28 and TRBJ1-6, with 7 bases aligning to TRBD1. Germline V gene lookup returns CDR1 MDHEN and CDR2 SYDVKM. The CDR3 covers 15 residues. After removal of 7 bases from V and 10 bases from J, the junction contained 13 bases not matched to a gene.

This chain joins TRBV20-1 and TRBJ2-1; TRBD2 agrees at 9 bases. CDR1 and CDR2 (germline): DFQATT, SNEGSKA (reference sequence). Trimming at V came to 5 bases and at J to 12 bases, leaving 14 bases not matched to a gene. There are 14 residues in the CDR3. CDR3: CSASLAGVRAGQFF. CDR3 bases: TGCAGTGCTTCGTTAGCGGGAGTAAGAGCTGGGCAGTTCTTC.

The chain recombines TRBV28 with TRBJ2-7, with a weak D call TRBD1 (6 bases). V was cut by 6 bases and J by 2 bases, with 17 bases left in between. Looked up from germline, CDR1 is MDHEN and CDR2 is SYDVKM. This CDR3 region has 15 residues. The CDR3 sequence is CASSPGQNPAYEQYF. CDR3 coding DNA: TGTGCCAGCAGCCCTGGACAGAACCCCGCCTACGAGCAGTACTTC.

The chain couples TRBV7-9 to TRBJ2-7; D assignment may be TRBD1 or TRBD2 (5 bases each). V was shortened by 6 bases and J by 2 bases, with 11 bases between the two germline ends. The CDR3 spans 13 residues. CDR1 is SEHNR, CDR2 FQNEAQ, per germline (reference sequence). CDR3 protein: CASRPPGPYEQYF. The CDR3 nucleotides read TGTGCCAGCAGGCCACCGGGACCCTACGAGCAGTACTTC.

The chain recombines TRBV5-1 with TRBJ2-5; D unresolved. This CDR3 region has 16 residues. Trimming took 0 bases from V and 7 from J, leaving 19 bases between them. Germline CDR1 is SGHRS and CDR2 is YFSETQ. In DNA form, the CDR3 reads TGCGCCAGCAGCTTGGGGCCCCTAACCGGAGTGGGGACCCAGTACTTC. The encoded protein is CASSLGPLTGVGTQYF.

In its sample, this clonotype was seen many times. The rearrangement links TRBV29-1 to TRBJ2-4; D call uncertain. V dropped 1 base and J dropped 2 bases, with 9 bases sitting between them. The CDR3 sequence is 14 residues long. Per germline, CDR1 SQVTM and CDR2 ANQGSEA. CDR3 loop: CSVEGLTSKNIQYF. CDR3 DNA: TGCAGCGTTGAAGGCCTAACGTCCAAAAACATTCAGTACTTC.

The CDR3 is CATSRILARNEQYF. The CDR3 region has the DNA TGTGCCACCAGCAGGATCCTCGCCCGGAACGAGCAGTACTTC. The J gene is TRBJ2-7, the V gene TRBV15; D call uncertain. Germline-derived CDR1 and CDR2 are LNHNV and YYDKDF (reference sequence). The CDR3 totals 14 residues. V dropped 3 bases and J dropped 5 bases, with 14 bases sitting between them.

The chain links TRBV19 to TRBJ2-7; 8 positions agree with TRBD2. The J segment lost 2 bases and the V segment lost 5 bases, leaving 8 bases of the junction unmatched. Germline loops: CDR1 LNHDA, CDR2 SQIVND (reference sequence). The CDR3 covers 15 residues. The CDR3 here is CASSPAGGRPYEQYF. CDR3 nucleotide sequence: TGTGCCAGTAGTCCCGCGGGCGGGAGGCCCTACGAGCAGTACTTC.

This clonotype was observed many times. The chain joins TRBV2 to TRBJ1-2, with D hard to call. Trimming pared 9 bases from V and 3 bases from J, leaving 14 bases between. The CDR3 runs to 13 residues. Germline CDR1 is SNHLY and CDR2 is FYNNEI. The CDR3 sequence: CASSSWVDYGYTF. The DNA of the CDR3 is TGTGCCAGTTCCTCGTGGGTTGACTATGGCTACACCTTC.

This clonotype appeared many times. V usage is TRBV11-2 and J usage is TRBJ2-3; 8 nucleotides agree with TRBD1. Losses at the gene ends were 4 bases for V and 4 bases for J; bases not matched to a gene: 4. The CDR3 consists of 14 residues. Germline lookup yields CDR1 SGHAT and CDR2 FQNNGV. As DNA, the CDR3 is TGTGCCAGCAGCTCCAGGGGGCTGGCAGATACGCAGTATTTT. Protein: CASSSRGLADTQYF. The complete variable domain, with remaining parts taken from reference TRBV11-2 and TRBJ2-3, reads EAGVAQSPRYKIIEKRQSVAFWCNPISGHATLYWYQQILGQGPKLLIQFQNNGVVDDSQLPKDRFSAERLKGVDSTLKIQPAKLEDSAVYLCASSSRGLADTQYFGPGTRLTVL.

J is TRBJ2-1 and V is TRBV13; 10 bases align to TRBD2. J was trimmed by 5 bases and V by 2 bases; bases with no gene match: 6. Germline V CDR1 and CDR2: PRHDT, FYEKMQ (reference sequence). This CDR3 comprises 16 residues. DNA of the CDR3: TGTGCCAGCAGCTTATTCGCTAGCGGGAGTAACAATGAGCAGTTCTTC. Protein: CASSLFASGSNNEQFF.

This clonotype was detected many times. The chain uses TRBV2 and TRBJ2-3; D is undetermined. The CDR3 is 12 amino acids. Trimming removed 7 bases from V and 11 bases from J, with 16 bases in between. Germline V gene lookup returns CDR1 SNHLY and CDR2 FYNNEI. CDR3 nucleotides: TGTGCCAGCACCCCCAATCAGGCTGTGCAGTATTTT. Protein sequence: CASTPNQAVQYF. Variable domain in full (rest from reference TRBV2 and TRBJ2-3): EPEVTQTPSHQVTQMGQEVILRCVPISNHLYFYWYRQILGQKVEFLVSFYNNEISEKSEIFDDQFSVERPDGSNFTLKIRSTKLEDSAMYFCASTPNQAVQYFGPGTRLTVL.

This clonotype was seen only a few times. The chain uses TRBV7-9 and TRBJ2-5, with TRBD1 matching over 7 bases. This CDR3 region has 13 residues. Germline values: CDR1 SEHNR, CDR2 FQNEAQ (reference sequence). The junction had 4 bases not matched to a gene; V was cut back by 5 bases and J by 4 bases. CDR3 coding DNA: TGTGCCAGCAGCAGGGACAGTGGAGAGACCCAGTACTTC. Translated, it gives CASSRDSGETQYF.

This clonotype was seen many times. The rearrangement uses TRBV16 and TRBJ2-1, with a tentative D call TRBD1 (7 bases). Germline loops: CDR1 KGHSY, CDR2 FQNENV. The V end lost 0 bases, the J end lost 6 bases, and 12 bases lay between the germline ends. The CDR3 extends over 15 amino acids. The chain's CDR3 is CASSQSGRGVNEQFF. CDR3 DNA: TGTGCCAGCAGCCAATCGGGCAGGGGGGTCAATGAGCAGTTCTTC.

The chain joins TRBV5-6 to TRBJ2-7, with 9 bases aligning to TRBD2. Germline V gene sequence: CDR1 SGHDT, CDR2 YYEEEE. CDR3 length equals 15 residues. Trimming took 4 bases from V and 6 from J; bases not matched to a gene: 11. The CDR3 DNA sequence: TGTGCCAGCAGCCTGGGACTAGCCGGCCGTGTCGAGCAGTACTTC. It specifies CASSLGLAGRVEQYF.